This T cell receptor (beta chain) stems from a study of shared T cell receptors in the human thymus. TCRdb's copy holds only in-frame clones and misses some; the assay was immunoSEQ multiplex PCR. There are over 450,000 clones in the sample; around three quarters occur only once, and around 0.012% lies in the top ten. This CDR3 spans 16 amino acids. V shed 6 bases, J shed 0 bases, and the junction held 3 bases outside the gene matches. CDR1 ENHRY and CDR2 SYGVKD come from the germline V gene. This same sample was also taken into another study, of human thymus T cells. From that study: It was from resections taken during corrective heart surgery that the thymus tissue came. It looked as if thymic and blood repertoires used V and J genes in a biased way. Highly overlapping thymic repertoires in unrelated individuals were reported by related research.

The sequenced sample was thymocytes. The TCR was taken from a boy in the first two years of life with a congenital heart defect. The rearrangement joins TRBV10-3 to TRBJ2-3, with TRBD2 identical over 13 bases. The CDR3 loop reads CAIRTSGRSSTDTQYF. CDR3 nucleotides: TGTGCCATCAGGACTAGCGGGAGGTCTAGCACAGATACGCAGTATTTT.